This T cell receptor (beta chain) was identified in a study of T-cell reconstitution after alpha-beta-depleted transplantation in children (dated by TCRdb to the mid-2010s). In the study overall: T-cell immune reconstitution after TCRalphabeta/CD19-depleted allogeneic hematopoietic cell transplantation in children was quantitatively tracked in the study by means of TCR repertoire profiling. Here is what the overall study found, with its caveats: In some patients, the high TCRbeta diversity seen at day 60 was put down to recipient T cells and intrathymic progenitors that had survived conditioning. The apparently early alphabetaT-cell count recovery about two months after transplant was reportedly dependent on only several hundred rapidly expanded clones derived from non-depleted graft cells. The frequencies of hyperexpanded clones fell over the following months, and after one year, T-cell counts and TCRbeta diversity were mostly attributed to newly produced T cells.

The receptor library was made with PCR. The sequencing machine was an Illumina HiSeq 2500. To normalize quantification of the TCRbeta repertoire, the TCR libraries were built with molecular barcoding that relied on unique molecular identifiers. The raw public data were reprocessed by TCRdb itself: fastp quality trimming at Q25, MiXCR clonotype calling, in-frame beta chains only. Here each entry gathers all rows of one CDR3 protein and keeps the most common genes and DNA. In all, the sample holds under 850,000 distinct CDR3 sequences, and under 15% of those were seen once. The biggest ten clones account for around 0.8% of the sample. Of note for this clonotype: Its antigen is currently not known. Per-nucleotide qualities are absent, and no much larger clonotype sits a single base away.

What this sample's treatment or condition label stands for: allogeneic hematopoietic cell transplantation with graft depleted of TCRalphabeta T cells and CD19 B cells. The children who served as transplant recipients had been given grafts of TCRalphabeta/CD19-depleted allogeneic hematopoietic cells. Trimming costs V 1 base and J 1 base, and their ends lie 13 bases apart. Per the germline V gene (reference sequence), SEHNR is the CDR1 and FQNEAQ is the CDR2. Including the terminal cysteine and phenylalanine, the CDR3 comprises 16 residues. Only the CDR3 part of the read is kept: 48 bases, read in frame from the first base.

This clonotype was sampled from a girl aged 2 to 10 with congenital amegakaryocytic thrombocytopenia, due to receive a stem cell transplant. The sequencing here drew on PBMCs, taken before TCRalphabeta/CD19-depleted stem cell transplant. The rearranged chain carries TRBV7-9 and TRBJ1-1; TRBD1 is a weak D gene call, 5 bases matching. The DNA is as follows: TGTGCCAGCAGCTTAGGCTGGGGCGGCGAGAACACTGAAGCTTTCTTT. Its translation reads: CASSLGWGGENTEAFF.